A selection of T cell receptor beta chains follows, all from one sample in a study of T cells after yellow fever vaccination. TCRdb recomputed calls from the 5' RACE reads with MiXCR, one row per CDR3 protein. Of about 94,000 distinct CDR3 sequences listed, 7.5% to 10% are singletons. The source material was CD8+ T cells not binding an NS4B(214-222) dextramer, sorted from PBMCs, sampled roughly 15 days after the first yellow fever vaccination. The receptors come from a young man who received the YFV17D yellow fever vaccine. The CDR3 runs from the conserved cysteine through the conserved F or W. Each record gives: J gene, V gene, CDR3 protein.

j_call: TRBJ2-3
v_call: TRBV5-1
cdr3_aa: CASSPVQGISTDTQYF

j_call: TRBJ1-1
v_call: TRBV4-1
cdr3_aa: CASSRNMNTEAFF

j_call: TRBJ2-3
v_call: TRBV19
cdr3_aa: CASSMGQTDTQYF

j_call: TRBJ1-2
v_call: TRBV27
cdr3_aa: CASSLRANYGYTF

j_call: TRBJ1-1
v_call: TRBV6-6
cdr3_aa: CASSPGGTVEAFF

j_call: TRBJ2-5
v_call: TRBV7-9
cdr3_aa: CASSHPPGEVQETQYF

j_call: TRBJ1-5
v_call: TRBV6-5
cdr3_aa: CSSSYSQGGNQPQHF

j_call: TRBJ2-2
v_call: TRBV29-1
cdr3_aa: CSVEEVGRDTGELFF

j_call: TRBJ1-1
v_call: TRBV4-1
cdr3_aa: CASSQPNTEAFF

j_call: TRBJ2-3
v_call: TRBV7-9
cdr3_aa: CASSPTTASADTQYF

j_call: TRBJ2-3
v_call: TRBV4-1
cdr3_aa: CASSQDSSGGTDTQYF

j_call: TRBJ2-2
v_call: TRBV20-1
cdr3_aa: CSASYITGELFF

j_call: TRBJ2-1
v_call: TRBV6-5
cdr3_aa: CASSSGTGNEQFF

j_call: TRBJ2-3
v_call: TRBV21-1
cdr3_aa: CASSPRTGMSTDTQYF

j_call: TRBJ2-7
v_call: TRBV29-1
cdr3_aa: CSAGQGQRMYF

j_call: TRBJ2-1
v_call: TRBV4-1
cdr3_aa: CASSQEVGTIYNEQFF

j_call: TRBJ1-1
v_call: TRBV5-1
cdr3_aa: CASSRGWTGQIMNTEAFF

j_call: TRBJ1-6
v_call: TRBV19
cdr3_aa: CASSLTMAGNSPLHF

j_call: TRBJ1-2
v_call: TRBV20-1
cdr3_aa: CSARIPYGYTF

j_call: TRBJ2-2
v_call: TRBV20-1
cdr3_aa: CSAPSDYSPNTGELFF

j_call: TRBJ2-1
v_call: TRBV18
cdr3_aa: CASSRGGPWNEQFF

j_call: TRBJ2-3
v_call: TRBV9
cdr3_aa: CASSVERDTQYF

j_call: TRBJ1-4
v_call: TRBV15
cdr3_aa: CATSGGGGSDEKLFF

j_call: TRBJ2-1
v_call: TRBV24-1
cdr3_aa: CATSDGTYYNEQFF